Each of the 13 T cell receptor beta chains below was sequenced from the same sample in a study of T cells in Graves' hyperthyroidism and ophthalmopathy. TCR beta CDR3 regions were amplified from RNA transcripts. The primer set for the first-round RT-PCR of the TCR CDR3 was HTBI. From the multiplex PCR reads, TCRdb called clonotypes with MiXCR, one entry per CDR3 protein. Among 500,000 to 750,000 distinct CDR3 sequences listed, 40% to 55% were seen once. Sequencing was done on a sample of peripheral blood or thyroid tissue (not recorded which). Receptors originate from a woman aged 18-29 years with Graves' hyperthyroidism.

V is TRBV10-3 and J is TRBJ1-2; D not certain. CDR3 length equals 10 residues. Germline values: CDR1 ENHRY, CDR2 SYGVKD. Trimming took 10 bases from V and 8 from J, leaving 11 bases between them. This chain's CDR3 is CASNGGGYTF. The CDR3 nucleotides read TGTGCCAGTAACGGAGGGGGCTACACCTTC.

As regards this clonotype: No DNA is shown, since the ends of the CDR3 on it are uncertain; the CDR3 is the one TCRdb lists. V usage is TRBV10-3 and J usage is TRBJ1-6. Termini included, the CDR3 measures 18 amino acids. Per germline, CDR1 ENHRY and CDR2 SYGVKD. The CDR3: CAICSARDRDSYNSPLHF.

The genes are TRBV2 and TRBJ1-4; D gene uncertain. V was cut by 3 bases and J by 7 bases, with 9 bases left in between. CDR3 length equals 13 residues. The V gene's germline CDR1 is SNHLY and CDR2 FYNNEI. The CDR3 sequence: CASSDAVAEKLFF. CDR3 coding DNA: TGTGCCAGCAGTGATGCGGTTGCTGAAAAACTGTTTTTT.

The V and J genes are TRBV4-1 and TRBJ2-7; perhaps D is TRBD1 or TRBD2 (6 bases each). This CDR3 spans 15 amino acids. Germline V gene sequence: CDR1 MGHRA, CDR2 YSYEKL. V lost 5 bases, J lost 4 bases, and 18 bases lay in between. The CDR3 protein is CASSGGRDLLYEQYF. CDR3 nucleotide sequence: TGCGCCAGCAGCGGGGGGCGGGACCTTTTATACGAGCAGTACTTC.

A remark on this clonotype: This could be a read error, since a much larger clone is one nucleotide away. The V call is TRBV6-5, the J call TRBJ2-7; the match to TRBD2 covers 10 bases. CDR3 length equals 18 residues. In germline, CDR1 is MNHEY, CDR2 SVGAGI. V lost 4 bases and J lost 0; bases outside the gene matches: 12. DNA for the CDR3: TGTGCCAGCAGTTTGGGGCTAGGGGCTAGCGGGAGCTCCTACGAGCAGTACTTC. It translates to CASSLGLGASGSSYEQYF.

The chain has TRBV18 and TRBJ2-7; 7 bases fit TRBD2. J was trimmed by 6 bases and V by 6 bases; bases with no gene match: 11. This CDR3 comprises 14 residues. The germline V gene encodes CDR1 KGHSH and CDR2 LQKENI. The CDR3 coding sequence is TGTGCCAGCTCCCGTTCTGCGGGAGAAGGCGAGCAGTACTTC. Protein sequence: CASSRSAGEGEQYF.

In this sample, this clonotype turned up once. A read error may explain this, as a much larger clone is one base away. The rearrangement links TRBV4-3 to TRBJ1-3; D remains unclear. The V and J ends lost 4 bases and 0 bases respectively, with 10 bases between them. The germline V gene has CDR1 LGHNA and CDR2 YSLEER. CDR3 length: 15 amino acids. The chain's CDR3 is CASSRELGSGNTIYF. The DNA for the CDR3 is TGCGCCAGCAGCCGCGAGCTCGGCTCTGGAAACACCATATATTTT.

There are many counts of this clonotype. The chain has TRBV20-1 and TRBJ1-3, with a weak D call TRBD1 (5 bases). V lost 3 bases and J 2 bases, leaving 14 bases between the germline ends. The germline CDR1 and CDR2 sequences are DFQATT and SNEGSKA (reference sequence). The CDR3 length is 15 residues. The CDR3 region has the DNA TGCAGTGCTAGGGTGGGACTCCTCACTGGAAACACCATATATTTT. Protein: CSARVGLLTGNTIYF.

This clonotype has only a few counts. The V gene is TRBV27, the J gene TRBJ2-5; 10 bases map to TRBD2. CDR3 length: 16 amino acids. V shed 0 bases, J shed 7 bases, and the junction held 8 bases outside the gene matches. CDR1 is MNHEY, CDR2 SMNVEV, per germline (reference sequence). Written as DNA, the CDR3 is TGTGCCAGCAGTTTATCTCGCAGCGGGAGGGCCGGGACCCAGTACTTC. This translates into CASSLSRSGRAGTQYF.

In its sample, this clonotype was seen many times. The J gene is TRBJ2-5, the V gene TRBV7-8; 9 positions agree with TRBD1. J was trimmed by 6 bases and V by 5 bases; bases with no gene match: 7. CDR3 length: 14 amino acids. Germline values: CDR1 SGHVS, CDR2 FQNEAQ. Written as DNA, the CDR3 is TGTGCCAGCAGCACCTTGACAGGGGGACAGACCCAGTACTTC. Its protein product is CASSTLTGGQTQYF. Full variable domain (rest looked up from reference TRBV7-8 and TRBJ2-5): GAGVSQSPRYKVAKRGQDVALRCDPISGHVSLFWYQQALGQGPEFLTYFQNEAQLDKSGLPSDRFFAERPEGSVSTLKIQRTQQEDSAVYLCASSTLTGGQTQYFGPGTRLLVL.

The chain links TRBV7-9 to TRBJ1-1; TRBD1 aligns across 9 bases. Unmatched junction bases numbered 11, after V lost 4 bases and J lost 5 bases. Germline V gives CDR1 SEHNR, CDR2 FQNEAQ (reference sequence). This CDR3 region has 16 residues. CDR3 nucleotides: TGTGCCAGCAGCTCTGCAGAACCGGGACAGGGAACTGAAGCTTTCTTT. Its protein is CASSSAEPGQGTEAFF.

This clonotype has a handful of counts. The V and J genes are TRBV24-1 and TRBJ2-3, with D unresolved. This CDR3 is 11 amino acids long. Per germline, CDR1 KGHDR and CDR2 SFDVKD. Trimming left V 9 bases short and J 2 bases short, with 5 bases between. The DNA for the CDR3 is TGTGCCACCCAGAACACAGATACGCAGTATTTT. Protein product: CATQNTDTQYF.

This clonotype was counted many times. The chain's CDR3 is CASSLDPYQETQYF. CDR3 in DNA: TGTGCCAGCAGCTTAGACCCGTACCAAGAGACCCAGTACTTC. This rearrangement joins TRBV11-2 to TRBJ2-5; D not resolved. V dropped 0 bases and J dropped 0 bases, with 5 bases sitting between them. Germline CDR1 SGHAT, CDR2 FQNNGV. The CDR3 sequence is 14 residues long.